This is a list of T cell receptor beta chains from one sample in a study of T cells after yellow fever vaccination. TCRdb processed the 5' RACE reads anew with MiXCR; each CDR3 protein has one entry. The data contain around 400,000 distinct CDR3 sequences, 11% of them singletons. Specimen: PBMCs, collected on the day of the first yellow fever vaccination. The receptor source for this set is a man aged 18 to 35 who received the YFV17D yellow fever vaccine. CDR3s include the opening cysteine and the closing phenylalanine or tryptophan. A D gene is named only where the DNA matches it firmly. For some rows the clone size is stated as once, few or many, or as a class when expanded; others skip it.

>TRBJ2-2|TRBV12-3/TRBV12-4|NA|NA
CASSFRGNTGELFF
TGTGCCAGCAGTTTTCGTGGAAACACCGGGGAGCTGTTTTTT
>TRBJ2-7|TRBV10-3|NA|many
CAPRVRMTYEQYF
TGTGCCCCACGGGTACGGATGACCTACGAGCAGTACTTC
>TRBJ2-7|TRBV4-2|TRBD2|NA
CASSQELAGYEQYF
TGTGCCAGCAGCCAAGAACTAGCGGGGTACGAGCAGTACTTC
>TRBJ2-5|TRBV2|TRBD2|NA
CASSGLAEETQYF
TGTGCCAGCAGTGGACTAGCGGAAGAGACCCAGTACTTC
>TRBJ1-1|TRBV12-3/TRBV12-4|NA|few
CASRLRDTEAFF
TGTGCCAGCAGACTCCGGGATACTGAAGCTTTCTTT
>TRBJ2-3|TRBV4-3|TRBD1|few
CASSRGARAGGLVDTQYF
TGCGCCAGCAGCCGCGGGGCTCGAGCAGGGGGCCTTGTAGATACGCAGTATTTT
>TRBJ2-3|TRBV10-1|TRBD1|few
CASKGTGPATQYF
TGCGCCAGCAAGGGGACAGGCCCAGCCACGCAGTATTTT
>TRBJ2-3|TRBV6-2/TRBV6-3|TRBD1|NA
CASSYRDRELDF
TGTGCCAGCAGTTACCGGGACAGGGAACTTGATTTT
>TRBJ2-7|TRBV2|NA|few
CASRVRDTANYEQYF
TGTGCCAGCAGGGTCCGGGACACAGCAAATTACGAGCAGTACTTC
>TRBJ2-7|TRBV30|NA|few
CAWSVLGYEQYF
TGTGCCTGGAGTGTACTTGGTTACGAGCAGTACTTC
>TRBJ2-5|TRBV7-2|NA|few
CASSLSPGETQYF
TGTGCCAGCAGCTTATCGCCCGGGGAGACCCAGTACTTC
>TRBJ2-5|TRBV6-5|NA|few
CASRSVIQTQYF
TGTGCCAGCAGATCGGTGATACAGACCCAGTACTTC
>TRBJ2-5|TRBV7-9|TRBD1|many
CASSLATGAETQYF
TGTGCCAGCAGCTTAGCGACAGGGGCGGAGACCCAGTACTTC
>TRBJ1-3|TRBV7-2|NA|few
CASSFIVSGGNTIYF
TGTGCCAGCAGCTTTATTGTGTCGGGTGGAAACACCATATATTTT
>TRBJ1-1|TRBV5-5|NA|few
CASSSGFIQGAFF
TGTGCCAGCAGCTCTGGGTTTATCCAGGGAGCTTTCTTT
>TRBJ2-5|TRBV28|TRBD1|NA
CASSSQGVETQYF
TGTGCCAGCAGTTCACAGGGGGTGGAGACCCAGTACTTC
>TRBJ2-1|TRBV4-3|TRBD1|many
CASSQVPGGGTGGSYNEQFF
TGCGCCAGCAGCCAAGTCCCGGGGGGCGGGACAGGGGGCTCCTACAATGAGCAGTTCTTC
>TRBJ1-5|TRBV5-1|NA|few
CASSLSGGRDQPQHF
TGCGCCAGCAGCTTGTCCGGGGGAAGGGATCAGCCCCAGCATTTT
>TRBJ2-7|TRBV4-1|NA|NA
CASSQAETVYEQYF
TGCGCCAGCAGCCAAGCCGAGACAGTCTACGAGCAGTACTTC
>TRBJ1-1|TRBV11-2|NA|NA
CASSLIQTGAAEAFF
TGTGCCAGCAGCCTCATCCAGACGGGAGCGGCCGAAGCTTTCTTT
>TRBJ2-1|TRBV3-1|NA|many
CASSQDLGGYNEQFF
TGTGCCAGCAGCCAAGATCTCGGGGGCTACAATGAGCAGTTCTTC
>TRBJ2-1|TRBV4-3|NA|NA
CASSQEIRDTFVLFF
TGCGCCAGCAGCCAAGAAATCAGGGACACCTTTGTTCTGTTCTTC
>TRBJ1-2|TRBV5-4|NA|NA
CASSSDVYGYTF
TGTGCCAGCAGCTCGGACGTCTATGGCTACACCTTC
>TRBJ1-1|TRBV20-1|NA|few
CSALRRRAFF
TGCAGTGCTCTCAGGAGGCGAGCTTTCTTT
>TRBJ1-5|TRBV5-5|NA|many
CASSPALGNQPQHF
TGTGCCAGCAGCCCCGCCCTGGGCAATCAGCCCCAGCATTTT
>TRBJ2-1|TRBV3-1|NA|few
CASKFGGGSYNEQFF
TGTGCCAGCAAGTTCGGTGGGGGCTCCTACAATGAGCAGTTCTTC
>TRBJ2-5|TRBV3-1|TRBD2|NA
CASSQEDYGRDPQETQYF
TGTGCCAGCAGCCAAGAAGATTACGGGAGGGACCCCCAAGAGACCCAGTACTTC
>TRBJ1-4|TRBV28|TRBD1|NA
CAIGTGDEKLFF
TGTGCCATAGGGACAGGGGATGAAAAACTGTTTTTT
>TRBJ1-1|TRBV7-9|NA|NA
CASVYSNTEAFF
TGTGCCAGCGTATATTCGAACACTGAAGCTTTCTTT
>TRBJ2-5|TRBV29-1|NA|NA
CSGGIQETQYF
TGCAGCGGTGGGATCCAAGAGACCCAGTACTTC
>TRBJ2-6|TRBV30|NA|NA
CAWTPSGANVLTF
TGTGCCTGGACGCCCTCTGGGGCCAACGTCCTGACTTTC
>TRBJ2-7|TRBV11-3|NA|NA
CASSQGDQEQYF
TGTGCCAGCAGCCAGGGAGACCAGGAGCAGTACTTC
>TRBJ1-6|TRBV10-3|NA|few
CATATWAEGSPLHF
TGTGCCACTGCAACCTGGGCTGAAGGTTCACCCCTCCACTTT
>TRBJ2-5|TRBV12-3/TRBV12-4|TRBD1|many
CASSYRGRETQYF
TGTGCCAGCAGCTACAGGGGACGAGAGACCCAGTACTTC
>TRBJ2-3|TRBV5-1|NA|few
CASSWARGRTDTQYF
TGCGCCAGCAGCTGGGCCCGAGGGAGGACAGATACGCAGTATTTT
>TRBJ1-2|TRBV5-1|TRBD1|few
CASSPPTGGADGYTF
TGCGCCAGCAGCCCACCGACAGGGGGAGCGGATGGCTACACCTTC
>TRBJ2-5|TRBV9|NA|many
CASSVGKGPRVQETQYF
TGTGCCAGCAGCGTAGGGAAGGGACCCAGGGTCCAAGAGACCCAGTACTTC
>TRBJ1-3|TRBV10-3|NA|NA
CAISDPAGNTIYF
TGTGCCATCAGTGACCCCGCTGGAAACACCATATATTTT
>TRBJ2-3|TRBV11-2|TRBD2|NA
CASSFYRGGLAPTDTQYF
TGTGCCAGCAGCTTCTACCGGGGGGGACTAGCACCCACAGATACGCAGTATTTT
>TRBJ1-2|TRBV12-3/TRBV12-4|TRBD1|NA
CASTLGQSGTYGYTF
TGTGCCAGCACCCTGGGACAGTCCGGTACTTATGGCTACACCTTC
>TRBJ1-2|TRBV4-3|NA|few
CASSQDGGIGGSYTF
TGCGCCAGCAGCCAAGATGGAGGGATTGGGGGGAGCTACACCTTC
>TRBJ1-2|TRBV7-9|NA|many
CASSLGGGTDNGYTF
TGTGCCAGCAGCTTAGGGGGCGGAACAGACAATGGCTACACCTTC
>TRBJ1-2|TRBV12-3/TRBV12-4|NA|few
CASSHRVRSDGYTF
TGTGCCAGCAGCCACAGGGTGCGGAGTGATGGCTACACCTTC
>TRBJ1-1|TRBV5-4|TRBD1|few
CASSFWDRGITEAFF
TGTGCCAGCAGCTTCTGGGACAGGGGAATCACTGAAGCTTTCTTT
>TRBJ1-6|TRBV6-2/TRBV6-3|NA|NA
CASSPVLRNSPLHF
TGTGCCAGCAGTCCCGTCCTCAGGAATTCACCCCTCCACTTT
>TRBJ2-2|TRBV4-3|TRBD2|many
CASSQEGRTRRIGELFF
TGCGCCAGCAGCCAAGAGGGGAGGACTAGGAGGATCGGGGAGCTGTTTTTT
>TRBJ2-3|TRBV27|TRBD1|NA
CASSLSRTGGTDTQYF
TGTGCCAGCAGTTTATCCCGAACAGGGGGCACGGATACGCAGTATTTT
>TRBJ1-4|TRBV7-8|NA|few
CASSASSWDPGLFF
TGTGCCAGCAGCGCCTCCTCGTGGGACCCTGGACTGTTTTTT
>TRBJ1-3|TRBV30|NA|few
CAWSEQFSGNTIYF
TGTGCCTGGAGCGAACAGTTCTCTGGAAACACCATATATTTT